This TCR beta chain was identified during a study of T cell repertoires in cytomegalovirus infection. The sample holds a few counts of this clonotype. TCRdb processed the reads anew with MiXCR; each CDR3 protein has one entry. This table has about 400,000 distinct CDR3 sequences, about a sixth appearing once. Germline assignment: CDR1 LGHNA and CDR2 YSLEER. This CDR3 region has 14 residues. The V gene lost 1 base and the J gene lost 9 bases, with 13 bases spanning the gap. The TCR comes from a human donor in good health (CMV status not recorded). Some clones in this sample may be carry-over from other donors' samples. Sequenced material: PBMCs. The V and J genes are TRBV4-3 and TRBJ2-1; weak D call: TRBD2 (5 bases). This chain's CDR3 is CASSQAHLTTEQFF. In DNA, the CDR3 is TGCGCCAGCAGCCAAGCCCACCTGACTACTGAGCAGTTCTTC.